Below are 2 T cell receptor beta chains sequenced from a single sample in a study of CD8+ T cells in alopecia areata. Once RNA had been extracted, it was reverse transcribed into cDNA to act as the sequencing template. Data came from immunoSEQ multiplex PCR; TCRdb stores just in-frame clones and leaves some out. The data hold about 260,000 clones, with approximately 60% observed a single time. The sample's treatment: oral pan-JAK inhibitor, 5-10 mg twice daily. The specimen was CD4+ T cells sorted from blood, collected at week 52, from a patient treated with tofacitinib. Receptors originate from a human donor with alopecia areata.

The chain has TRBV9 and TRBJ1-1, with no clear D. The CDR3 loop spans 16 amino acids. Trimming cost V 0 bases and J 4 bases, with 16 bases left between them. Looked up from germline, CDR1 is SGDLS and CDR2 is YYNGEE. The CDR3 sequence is CASSVGVGEGLTEAFF. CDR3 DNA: TGTGCCAGCAGCGTAGGGGTTGGCGAGGGTCTCACTGAAGCTTTCTTT.

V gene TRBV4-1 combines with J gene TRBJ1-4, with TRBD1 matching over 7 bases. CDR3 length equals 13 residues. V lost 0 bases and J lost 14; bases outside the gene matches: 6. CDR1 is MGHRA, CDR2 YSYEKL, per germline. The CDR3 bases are TGCGCCAGCAGCCAAGATTTAGAGGGGGCCCTGTTTTTT. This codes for CASSQDLEGALFF.